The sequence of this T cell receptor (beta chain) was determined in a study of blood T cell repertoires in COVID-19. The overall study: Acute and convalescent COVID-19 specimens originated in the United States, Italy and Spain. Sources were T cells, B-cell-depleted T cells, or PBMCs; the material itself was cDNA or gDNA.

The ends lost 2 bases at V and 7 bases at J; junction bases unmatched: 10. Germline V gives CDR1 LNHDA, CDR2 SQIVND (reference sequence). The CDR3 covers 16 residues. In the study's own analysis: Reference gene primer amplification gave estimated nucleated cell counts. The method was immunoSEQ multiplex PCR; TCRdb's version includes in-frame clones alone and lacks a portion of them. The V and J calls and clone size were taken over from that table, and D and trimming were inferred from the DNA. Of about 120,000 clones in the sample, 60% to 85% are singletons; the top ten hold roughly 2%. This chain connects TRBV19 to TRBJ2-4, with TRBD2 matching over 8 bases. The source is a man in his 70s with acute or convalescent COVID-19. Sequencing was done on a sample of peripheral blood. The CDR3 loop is CASSITGTGGQNIQYF. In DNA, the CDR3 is TGTGCCAGTAGTATAACGGGGACGGGAGGGCAGAACATTCAGTACTTC.